This T cell receptor beta chain was captured by sequencing in a study of CD8 T cells in Susac syndrome. V lost 7 bases to trimming and J lost 0 bases; unmatched junction nucleotides: 7. This CDR3 has 16 residues. CDR1 and CDR2 from the germline V gene are SGHAT and FQNNGV. Reverse transcription of roughly 0.45 to 1 ug RNA was performed with random hexamers. A single record per CDR3 protein comes from TCRdb applying MiXCR to the immunoSEQ multiplex PCR reads. The sample contains about 160,000 distinct CDR3 sequences, roughly 93% of which appear only once. Sequenced input: CD4+ T cells from PBMCs. The chain couples TRBV11-2 to TRBJ2-1, with 9 nucleotides matching TRBD2. This TCR came from a human donor in good health. The CDR3 protein is CASIPVSGGSYNEQFF. The DNA for the CDR3 is TGTGCCAGCATTCCAGTTAGCGGGGGCTCCTACAATGAGCAGTTCTTC.